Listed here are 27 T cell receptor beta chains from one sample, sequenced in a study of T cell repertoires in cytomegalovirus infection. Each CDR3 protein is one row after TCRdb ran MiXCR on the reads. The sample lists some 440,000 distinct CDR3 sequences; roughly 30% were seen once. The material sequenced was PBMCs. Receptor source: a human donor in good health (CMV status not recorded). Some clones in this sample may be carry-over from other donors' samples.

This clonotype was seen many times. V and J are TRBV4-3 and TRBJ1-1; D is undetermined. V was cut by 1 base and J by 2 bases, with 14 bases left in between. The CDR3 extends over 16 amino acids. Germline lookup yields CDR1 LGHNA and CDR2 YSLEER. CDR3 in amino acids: CASSQAWTALNTEAFF. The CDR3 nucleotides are TGCGCCAGCAGCCAAGCGTGGACCGCGCTCAACACTGAAGCTTTCTTT.

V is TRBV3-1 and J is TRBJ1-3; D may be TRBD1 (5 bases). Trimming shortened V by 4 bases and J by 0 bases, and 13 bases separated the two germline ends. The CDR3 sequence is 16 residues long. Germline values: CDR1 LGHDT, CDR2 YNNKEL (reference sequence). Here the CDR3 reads CASSRRTPFSGNTIYF. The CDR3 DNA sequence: TGTGCCAGCAGCCGACGGACACCTTTCTCTGGAAACACCATATATTTT.

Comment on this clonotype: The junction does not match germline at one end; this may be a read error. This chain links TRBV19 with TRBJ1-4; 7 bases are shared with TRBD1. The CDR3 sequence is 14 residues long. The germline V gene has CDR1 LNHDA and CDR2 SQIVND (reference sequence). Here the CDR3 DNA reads TGTGCAAGTAGAGGGACAGTCCCGAATGAAAACCTGTTTTTT. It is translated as CASRGTVPNENLFF.

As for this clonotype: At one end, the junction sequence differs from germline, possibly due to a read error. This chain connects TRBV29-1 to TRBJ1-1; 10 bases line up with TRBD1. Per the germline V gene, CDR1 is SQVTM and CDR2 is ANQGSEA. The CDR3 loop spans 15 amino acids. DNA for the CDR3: TGCAGCGTAGAAGACAGGGGGCGCGGGAACACTGAAGCTTTCTTT. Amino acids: CSVEDRGRGNTEAFF.

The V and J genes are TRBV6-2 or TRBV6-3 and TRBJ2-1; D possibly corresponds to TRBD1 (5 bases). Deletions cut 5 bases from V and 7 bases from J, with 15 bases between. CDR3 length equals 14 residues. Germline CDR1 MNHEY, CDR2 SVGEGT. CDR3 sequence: CASSNTRVQNEQFF. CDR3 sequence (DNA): TGTGCCAGCAGTAATACCAGGGTTCAGAATGAGCAGTTCTTC.

The CDR3 loop reads CSAKGLKGETQYF. CDR3 nucleotides: TGCAGTGCAAAGGGACTAAAGGGAGAGACCCAGTACTTC. The genes are TRBV20-1 and TRBJ2-5, with TRBD2 matching 7 bases. CDR3 length equals 13 residues. V shed 6 bases, J shed 4 bases, and the junction held 8 bases outside the gene matches. CDR1 is DFQATT, CDR2 SNEGSKA, per germline (reference sequence).

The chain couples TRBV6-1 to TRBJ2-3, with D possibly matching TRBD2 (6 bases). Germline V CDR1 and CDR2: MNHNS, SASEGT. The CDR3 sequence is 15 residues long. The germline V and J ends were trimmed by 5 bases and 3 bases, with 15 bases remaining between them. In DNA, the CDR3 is TGTGCCAGCAGTTACGGGGGTGTCGGGACAGATACGCAGTATTTT. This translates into CASSYGGVGTDTQYF.

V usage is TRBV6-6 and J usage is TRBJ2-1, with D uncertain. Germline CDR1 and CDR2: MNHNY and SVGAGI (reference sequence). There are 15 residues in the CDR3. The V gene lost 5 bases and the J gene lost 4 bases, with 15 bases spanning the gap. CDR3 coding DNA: TGTGCCAGCAGTACGACTGCCGAGATTTACAATGAGCAGTTCTTC. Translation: CASSTTAEIYNEQFF.

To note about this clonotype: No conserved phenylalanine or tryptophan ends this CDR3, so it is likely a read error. The CDR3 bases are TGTGCCAGCAGTGAACCGCGGGGGGGCTTATCTAACGAGCAGTACTTA. It specifies CASSEPRGGLSNEQYL. The V and J genes are TRBV28 and TRBJ2-7; 9 bases are a match to TRBD2. The germline CDR1 and CDR2 sequences are MDHEN and SYDVKM. The V and J ends lost 5 bases and 5 bases, in that order; junction bases with no gene match: 13. The CDR3 length is 16 residues.

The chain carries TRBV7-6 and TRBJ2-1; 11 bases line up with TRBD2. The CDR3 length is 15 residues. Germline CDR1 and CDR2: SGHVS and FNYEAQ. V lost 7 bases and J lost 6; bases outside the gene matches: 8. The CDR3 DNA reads TGTGCCAGCACCCCCCGACTAGCGGGGATCAATGAGCAGTTCTTC. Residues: CASTPRLAGINEQFF.

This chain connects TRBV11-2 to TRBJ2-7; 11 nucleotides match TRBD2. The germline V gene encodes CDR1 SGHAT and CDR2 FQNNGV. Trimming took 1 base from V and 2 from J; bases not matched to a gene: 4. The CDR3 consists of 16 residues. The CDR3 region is CASSLGPSGGPYEQYF. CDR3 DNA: TGTGCCAGCAGCTTAGGTCCTAGCGGGGGGCCCTACGAGCAGTACTTC.

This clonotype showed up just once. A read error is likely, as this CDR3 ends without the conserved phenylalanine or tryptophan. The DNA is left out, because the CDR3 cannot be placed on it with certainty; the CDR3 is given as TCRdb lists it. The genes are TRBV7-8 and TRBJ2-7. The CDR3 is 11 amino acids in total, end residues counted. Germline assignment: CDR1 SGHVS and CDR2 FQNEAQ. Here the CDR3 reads CASSLVNEQHC.

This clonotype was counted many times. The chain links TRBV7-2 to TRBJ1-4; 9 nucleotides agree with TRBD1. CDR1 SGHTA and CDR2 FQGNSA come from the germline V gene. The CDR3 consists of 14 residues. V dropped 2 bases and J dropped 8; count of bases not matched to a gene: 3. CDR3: CASSLNRGQEKLFF. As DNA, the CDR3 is TGTGCCAGCAGCTTAAACAGGGGGCAAGAAAAACTGTTTTTT.

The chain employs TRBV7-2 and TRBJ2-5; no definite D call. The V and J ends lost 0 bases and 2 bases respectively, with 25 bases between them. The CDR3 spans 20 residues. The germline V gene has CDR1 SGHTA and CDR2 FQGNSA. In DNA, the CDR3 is TGTGCCAGCAGCTTAGCAGAAATACTATCTGGGGAAAAGTATCAAGAGACCCAGTACTTC. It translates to CASSLAEILSGEKYQETQYF.

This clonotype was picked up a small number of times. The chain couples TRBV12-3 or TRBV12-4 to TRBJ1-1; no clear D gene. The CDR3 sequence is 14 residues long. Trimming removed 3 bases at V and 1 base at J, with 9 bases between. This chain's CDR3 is CASSFLGGNTEAFF. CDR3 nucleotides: TGTGCCAGCAGTTTTCTGGGAGGGAACACTGAAGCTTTCTTT.

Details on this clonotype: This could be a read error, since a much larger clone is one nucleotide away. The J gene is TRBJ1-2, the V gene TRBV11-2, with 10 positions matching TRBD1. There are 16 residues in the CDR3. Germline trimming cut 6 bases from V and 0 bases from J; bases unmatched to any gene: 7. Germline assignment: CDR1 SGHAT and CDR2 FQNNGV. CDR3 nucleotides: TGTGCCAGCAGTAAGGGACAGGGGAACTCTAACTATGGCTACACCTTC. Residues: CASSKGQGNSNYGYTF.

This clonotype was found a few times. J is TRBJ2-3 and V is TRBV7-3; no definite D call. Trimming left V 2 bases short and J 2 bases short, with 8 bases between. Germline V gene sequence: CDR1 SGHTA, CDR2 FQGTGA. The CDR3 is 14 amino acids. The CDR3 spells CASSLDPDTDTQYF. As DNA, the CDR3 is TGTGCCAGCAGCTTAGATCCGGACACAGATACGCAGTATTTT.

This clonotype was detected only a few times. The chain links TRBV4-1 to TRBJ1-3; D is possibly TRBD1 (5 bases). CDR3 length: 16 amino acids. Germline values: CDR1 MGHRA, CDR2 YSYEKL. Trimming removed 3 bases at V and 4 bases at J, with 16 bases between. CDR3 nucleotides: TGCGCCAGCAGCCACCCCGGGAGGGACCGAGGAAACACCATATATTTT. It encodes CASSHPGRDRGNTIYF.

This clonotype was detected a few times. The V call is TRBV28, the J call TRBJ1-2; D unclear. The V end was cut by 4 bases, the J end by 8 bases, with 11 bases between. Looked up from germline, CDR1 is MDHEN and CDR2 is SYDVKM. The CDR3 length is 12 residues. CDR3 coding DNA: TGTGCCAGCAGTTCAGGACTCAAAGGCTACACCTTC. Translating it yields CASSSGLKGYTF.

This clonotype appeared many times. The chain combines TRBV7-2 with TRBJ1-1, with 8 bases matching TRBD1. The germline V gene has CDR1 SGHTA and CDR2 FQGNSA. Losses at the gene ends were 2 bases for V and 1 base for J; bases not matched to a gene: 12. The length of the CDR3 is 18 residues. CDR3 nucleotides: TGTGCCAGCAGCTTAAAAGAGGTCAGGGGGCGGTCGAACACTGAAGCTTTCTTT. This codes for CASSLKEVRGRSNTEAFF.

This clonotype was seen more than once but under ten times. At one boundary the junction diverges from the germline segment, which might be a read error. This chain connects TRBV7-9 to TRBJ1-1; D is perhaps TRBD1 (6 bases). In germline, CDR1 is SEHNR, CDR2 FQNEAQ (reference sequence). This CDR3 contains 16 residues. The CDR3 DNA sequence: TGTGCCAGCAGCCCACAAGGTGGTCTTCGGGACACAGAAGCTTTCTTT. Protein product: CASSPQGGLRDTEAFF.

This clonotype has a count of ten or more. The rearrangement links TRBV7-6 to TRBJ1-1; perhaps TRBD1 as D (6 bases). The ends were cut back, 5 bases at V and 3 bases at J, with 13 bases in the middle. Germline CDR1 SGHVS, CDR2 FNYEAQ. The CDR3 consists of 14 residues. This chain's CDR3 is CASSLRTEYTEAFF. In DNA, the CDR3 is TGTGCCAGCAGCCTCCGGACAGAGTACACTGAAGCTTTCTTT.

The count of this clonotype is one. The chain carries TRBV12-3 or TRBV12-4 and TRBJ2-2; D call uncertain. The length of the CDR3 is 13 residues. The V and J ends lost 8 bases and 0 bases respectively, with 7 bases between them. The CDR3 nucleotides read TGTGCCAGCCAACCCACGAACACCGGGGAGCTGTTTTTT. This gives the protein CASQPTNTGELFF.

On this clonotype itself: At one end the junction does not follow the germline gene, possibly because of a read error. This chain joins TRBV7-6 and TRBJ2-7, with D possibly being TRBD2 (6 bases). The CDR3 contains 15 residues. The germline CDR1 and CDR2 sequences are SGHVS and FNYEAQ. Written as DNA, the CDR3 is TGTGACAGCAGCTTAGGAGGGCCCGGATTTTACGAGCAGTACTTC. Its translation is CDSSLGGPGFYEQYF.

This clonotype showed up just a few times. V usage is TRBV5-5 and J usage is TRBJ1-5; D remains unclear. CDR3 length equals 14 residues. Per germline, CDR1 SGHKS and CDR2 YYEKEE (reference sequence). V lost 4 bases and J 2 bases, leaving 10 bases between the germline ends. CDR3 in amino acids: CASSADVRNQPQHF. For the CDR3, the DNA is TGTGCCAGCAGCGCGGACGTACGCAATCAGCCCCAGCATTTT.

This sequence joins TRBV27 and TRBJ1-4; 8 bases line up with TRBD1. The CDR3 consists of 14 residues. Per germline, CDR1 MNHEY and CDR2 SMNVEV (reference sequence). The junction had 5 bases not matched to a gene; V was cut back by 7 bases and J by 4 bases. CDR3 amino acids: CASTRTGYNEKLFF. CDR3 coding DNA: TGTGCCAGCACCCGGACAGGGTATAATGAAAAACTGTTTTTT. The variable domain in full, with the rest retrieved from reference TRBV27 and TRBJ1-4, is EAQVTQNPRYLITVTGKKLTVTCSQNMNHEYMSWYRQDPGLGLRQIYYSMNVEVTDKGDVPEGYKVSRKEKRNFPLILESPSPNQTSLYFCASTRTGYNEKLFFGSGTQLSVL.

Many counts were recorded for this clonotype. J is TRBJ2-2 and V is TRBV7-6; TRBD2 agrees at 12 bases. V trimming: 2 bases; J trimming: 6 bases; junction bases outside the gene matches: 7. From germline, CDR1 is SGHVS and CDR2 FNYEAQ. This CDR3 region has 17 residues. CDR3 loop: CASSLLASGGAAGELFF. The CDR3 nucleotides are TGTGCCAGCAGCTTATTAGCTAGCGGGGGGGCCGCCGGGGAGCTGTTTTTT.